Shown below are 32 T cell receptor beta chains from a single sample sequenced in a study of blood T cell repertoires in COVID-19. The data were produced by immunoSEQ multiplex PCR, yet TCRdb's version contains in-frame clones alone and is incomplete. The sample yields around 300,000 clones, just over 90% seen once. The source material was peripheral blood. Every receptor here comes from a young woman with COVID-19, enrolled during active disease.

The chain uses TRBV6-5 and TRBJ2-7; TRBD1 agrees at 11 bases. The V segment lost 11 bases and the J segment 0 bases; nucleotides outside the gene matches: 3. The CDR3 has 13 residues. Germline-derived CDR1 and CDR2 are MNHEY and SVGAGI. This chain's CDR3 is CAGGQGDSYEQYF. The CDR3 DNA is TGTGCCGGGGGACAGGGGGACTCCTACGAGCAGTACTTC.

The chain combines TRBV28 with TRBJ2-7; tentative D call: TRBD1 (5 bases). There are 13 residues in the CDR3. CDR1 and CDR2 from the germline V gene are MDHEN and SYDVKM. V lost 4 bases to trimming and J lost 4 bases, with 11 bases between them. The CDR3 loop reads CASSSGSPYEQYF. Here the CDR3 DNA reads TGTGCCAGCAGTTCAGGGTCCCCGTACGAGCAGTACTTC.

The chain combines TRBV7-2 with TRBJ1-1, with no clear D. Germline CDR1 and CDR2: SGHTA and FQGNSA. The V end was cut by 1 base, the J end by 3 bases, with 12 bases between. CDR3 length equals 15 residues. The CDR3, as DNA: TGTGCCAGCAGCTTAGTAACGGGGAGCCACACTGAAGCTTTCTTT. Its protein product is CASSLVTGSHTEAFF.

The CDR3 DNA reads as TGCGCCAGCAGCCAAGATTTCCCAGGGGTGGCTGGAGCTTTCTTT. This translates into CASSQDFPGVAGAFF. This chain uses TRBV4-1 with TRBJ1-1, with a tentative D call TRBD1 (6 bases). In germline, CDR1 is MGHRA, CDR2 YSYEKL. The CDR3 has 15 residues. V shed 0 bases and J shed 10 bases, with 18 bases lying between them.

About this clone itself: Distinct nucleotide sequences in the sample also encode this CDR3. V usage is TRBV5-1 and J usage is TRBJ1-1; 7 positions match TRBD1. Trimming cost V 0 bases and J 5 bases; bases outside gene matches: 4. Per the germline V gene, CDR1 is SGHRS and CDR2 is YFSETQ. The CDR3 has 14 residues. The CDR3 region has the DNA TGCGCCAGCAGCTTGGAGGGCAGGGGGACTGAAGCTTTCTTT. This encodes CASSLEGRGTEAFF.

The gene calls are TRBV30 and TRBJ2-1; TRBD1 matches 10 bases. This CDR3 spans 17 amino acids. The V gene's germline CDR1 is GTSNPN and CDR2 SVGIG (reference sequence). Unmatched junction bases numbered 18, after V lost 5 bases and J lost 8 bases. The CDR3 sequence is CAWSRDRGYSNRDEQFF. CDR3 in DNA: TGTGCCTGGTCTCGGGACAGGGGTTATAGTAATAGAGATGAGCAGTTCTTC.

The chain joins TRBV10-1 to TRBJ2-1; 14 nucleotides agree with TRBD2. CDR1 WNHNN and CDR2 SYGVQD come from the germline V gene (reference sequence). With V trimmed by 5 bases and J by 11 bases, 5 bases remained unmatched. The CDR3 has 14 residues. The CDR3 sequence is CASSSGTSGSKQFF. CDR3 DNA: TGCGCCAGCAGTTCCGGGACTAGCGGGAGTAAGCAGTTCTTC.

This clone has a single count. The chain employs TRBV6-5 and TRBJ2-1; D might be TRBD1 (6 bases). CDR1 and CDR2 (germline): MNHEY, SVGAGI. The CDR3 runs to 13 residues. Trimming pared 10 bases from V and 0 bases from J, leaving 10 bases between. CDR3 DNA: TGTGCCACCACAGGGAGCTCCTACAATGAGCAGTTCTTC. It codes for CATTGSSYNEQFF.

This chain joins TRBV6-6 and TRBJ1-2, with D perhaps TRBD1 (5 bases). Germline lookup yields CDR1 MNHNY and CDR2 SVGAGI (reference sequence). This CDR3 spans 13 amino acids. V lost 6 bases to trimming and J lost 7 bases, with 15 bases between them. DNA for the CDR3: TGTGCCAGCAGCCCACAGGAGTTGGGTGGCTACACCTTC. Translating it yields CASSPQELGGYTF.

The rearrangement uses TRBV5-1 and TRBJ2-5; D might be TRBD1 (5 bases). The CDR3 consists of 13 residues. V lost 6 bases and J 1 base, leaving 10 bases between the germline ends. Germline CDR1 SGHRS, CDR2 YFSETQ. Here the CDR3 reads CASKTAIQETQYF. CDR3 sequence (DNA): TGCGCCAGCAAGACAGCTATCCAAGAGACCCAGTACTTC. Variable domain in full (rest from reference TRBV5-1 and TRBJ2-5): KAGVTQTPRYLIKTRGQQVTLSCSPISGHRSVSWYQQTPGQGLQFLFEYFSETQRNKGNFPGRFSGRQFSNSRSEMNVSTLELGDSALYLCASKTAIQETQYFGPGTRLLVL.

The CDR3 loop reads CATTSGRAVTGELFF. DNA for the CDR3: TGTGCCACGACTAGCGGGAGGGCGGTCACCGGGGAGCTGTTTTTT. The chain has TRBV24-1 and TRBJ2-2; 14 bases align to TRBD2. This CDR3 has 15 residues. V shed 10 bases and J 4 bases; nucleotides not matched to a gene: 4. Germline assignment: CDR1 KGHDR and CDR2 SFDVKD.

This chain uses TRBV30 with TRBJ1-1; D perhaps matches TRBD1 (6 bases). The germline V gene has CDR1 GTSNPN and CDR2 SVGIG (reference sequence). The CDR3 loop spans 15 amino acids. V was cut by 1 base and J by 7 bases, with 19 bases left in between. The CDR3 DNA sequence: TGTGCCTGGAGTGCCCTTTGGCAGGGGAGCGGTGAAGCTTTCTTT. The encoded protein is CAWSALWQGSGEAFF.

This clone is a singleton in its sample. The CDR3 DNA reads as TGTGCCAGCAGCTGGGGGGGGATCGTGAGCAATCAGCCCCAGCATTTT. Amino acid sequence: CASSWGGIVSNQPQHF. The rearrangement links TRBV7-2 to TRBJ1-5; D might be TRBD1 (5 bases). Germline V gives CDR1 SGHTA, CDR2 FQGNSA. The V end lost 4 bases, the J end lost 1 base, and 14 bases lay between the germline ends. The CDR3 has 16 residues.

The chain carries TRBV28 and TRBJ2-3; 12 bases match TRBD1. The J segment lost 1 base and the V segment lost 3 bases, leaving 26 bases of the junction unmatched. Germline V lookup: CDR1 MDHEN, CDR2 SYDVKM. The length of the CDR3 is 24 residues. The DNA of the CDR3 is TGTGCCAGCAGTTTCTCACGGGACAGGGGGCAAAAGGGACTAGCGCTACCCCGCACAGATACGCAGTATTTT. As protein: CASSFSRDRGQKGLALPRTDTQYF.

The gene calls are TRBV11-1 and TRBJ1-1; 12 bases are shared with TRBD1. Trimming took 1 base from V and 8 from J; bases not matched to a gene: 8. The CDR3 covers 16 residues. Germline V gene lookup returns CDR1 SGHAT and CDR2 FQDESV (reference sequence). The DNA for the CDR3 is TGTGCCAGCAGCTTAGGCGGGGACAGGGGGCTGAAAGAAGCTTTCTTT. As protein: CASSLGGDRGLKEAFF.

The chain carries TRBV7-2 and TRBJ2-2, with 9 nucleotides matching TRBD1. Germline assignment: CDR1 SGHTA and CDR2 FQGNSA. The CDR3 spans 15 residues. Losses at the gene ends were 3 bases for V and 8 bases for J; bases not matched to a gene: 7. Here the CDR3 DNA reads TGTGCCAGCAGCTTTGGGACAGGGAATTGGGGGGAGCTGTTTTTT. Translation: CASSFGTGNWGELFF.

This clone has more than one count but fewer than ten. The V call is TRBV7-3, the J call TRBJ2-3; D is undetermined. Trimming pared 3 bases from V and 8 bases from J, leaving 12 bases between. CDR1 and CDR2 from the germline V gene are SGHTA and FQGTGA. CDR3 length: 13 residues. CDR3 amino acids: CASSLEMESTQYF. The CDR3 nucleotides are TGTGCCAGCAGCTTGGAGATGGAAAGTACGCAGTATTTT.

The chain's CDR3 is CASSERSSSNQPQHF. CDR3 bases: TGTGCCAGCAGTGAACGATCGAGTAGCAATCAGCCCCAGCATTTT. The V gene is TRBV2, the J gene TRBJ1-5; D remains unclear. V shed 2 bases and J shed 0 bases, with 8 bases lying between them. The CDR3 sequence is 15 residues long. Germline CDR1 is SNHLY and CDR2 is FYNNEI.

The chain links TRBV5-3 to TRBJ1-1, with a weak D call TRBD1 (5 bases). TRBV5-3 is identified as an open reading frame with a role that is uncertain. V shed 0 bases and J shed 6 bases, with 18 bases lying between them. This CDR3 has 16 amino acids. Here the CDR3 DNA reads TGTGCCAGAAGCTTGGCCGATATCAGTACACAGGCTGAAGCTTTCTTT. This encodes CARSLADISTQAEAFF.

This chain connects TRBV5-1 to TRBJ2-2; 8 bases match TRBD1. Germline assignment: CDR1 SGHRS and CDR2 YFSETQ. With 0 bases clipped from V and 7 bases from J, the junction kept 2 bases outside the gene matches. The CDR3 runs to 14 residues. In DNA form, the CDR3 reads TGCGCCAGCAGCTTGGACAGGGGGGACGGGGAGCTGTTTTTT. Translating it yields CASSLDRGDGELFF.

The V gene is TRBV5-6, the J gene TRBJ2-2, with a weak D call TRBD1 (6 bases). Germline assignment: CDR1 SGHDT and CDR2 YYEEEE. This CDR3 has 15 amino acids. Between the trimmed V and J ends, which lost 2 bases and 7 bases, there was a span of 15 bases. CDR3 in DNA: TGTGCCAGCAGCTTCGGTACAGGGACGATCGGGGAGCTGTTTTTT. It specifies CASSFGTGTIGELFF.

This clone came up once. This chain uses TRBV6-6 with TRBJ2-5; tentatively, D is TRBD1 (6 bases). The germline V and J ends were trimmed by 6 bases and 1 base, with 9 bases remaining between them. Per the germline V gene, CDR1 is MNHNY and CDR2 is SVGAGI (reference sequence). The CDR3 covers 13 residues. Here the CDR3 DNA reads TGTGCCAGCAGGAGGGACACCCAAGAGACCCAGTACTTC. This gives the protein CASRRDTQETQYF.

The CDR3 DNA is TGTGCCAGCAGCCCCGGGACAGGGCCCGGCTACACCTTC. This sequence encodes CASSPGTGPGYTF. The rearrangement links TRBV6-5 to TRBJ1-2; 9 bases fit TRBD1. The CDR3 is 13 amino acids. V lost 6 bases, J lost 8 bases, and 7 bases stayed unmatched. Germline V gene lookup returns CDR1 MNHEY and CDR2 SVGAGI.

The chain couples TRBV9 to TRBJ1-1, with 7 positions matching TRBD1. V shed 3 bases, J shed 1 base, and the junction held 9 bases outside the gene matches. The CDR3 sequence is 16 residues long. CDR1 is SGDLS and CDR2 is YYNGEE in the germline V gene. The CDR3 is CASSAHRGSANTEAFF. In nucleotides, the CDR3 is TGTGCCAGCAGCGCCCACAGGGGTAGTGCGAACACTGAAGCTTTCTTT.

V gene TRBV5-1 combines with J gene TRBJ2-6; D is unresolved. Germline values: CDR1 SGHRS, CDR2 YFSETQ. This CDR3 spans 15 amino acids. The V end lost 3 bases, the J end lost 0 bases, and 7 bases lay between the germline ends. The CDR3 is CASSWSSSGANVLTF. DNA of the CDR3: TGCGCCAGCAGCTGGAGCAGCTCTGGGGCCAACGTCCTGACTTTC.

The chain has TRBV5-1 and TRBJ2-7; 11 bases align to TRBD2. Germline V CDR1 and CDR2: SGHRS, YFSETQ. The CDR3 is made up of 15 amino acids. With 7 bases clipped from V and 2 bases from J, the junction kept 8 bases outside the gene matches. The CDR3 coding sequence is TGCGCCAGCTCCGAGGGGACTAGCGGTACCTACGAGCAGTACTTC. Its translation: CASSEGTSGTYEQYF.

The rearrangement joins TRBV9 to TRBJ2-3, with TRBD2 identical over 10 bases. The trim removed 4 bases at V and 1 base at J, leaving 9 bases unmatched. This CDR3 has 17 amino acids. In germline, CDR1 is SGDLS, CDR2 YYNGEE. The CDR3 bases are TGTGCCAGCAGCCCCACCGCCGGGACTAGCGGCACAGATACGCAGTATTTT. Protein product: CASSPTAGTSGTDTQYF.

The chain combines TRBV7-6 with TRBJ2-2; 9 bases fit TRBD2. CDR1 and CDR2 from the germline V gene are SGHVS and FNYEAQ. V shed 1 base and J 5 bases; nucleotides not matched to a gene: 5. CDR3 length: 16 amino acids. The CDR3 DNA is TGTGCCAGCAGCTTAGTGGCGGGAGGGCCAACCGGGGAGCTGTTTTTT. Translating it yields CASSLVAGGPTGELFF.

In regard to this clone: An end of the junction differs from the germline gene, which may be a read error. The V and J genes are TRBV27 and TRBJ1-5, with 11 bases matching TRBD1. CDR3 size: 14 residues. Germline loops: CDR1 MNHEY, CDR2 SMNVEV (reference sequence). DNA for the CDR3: TGTGCCAGCAGTCCCAGGACAGGGGGCCCTTTCCTCTATTTT. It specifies CASSPRTGGPFLYF.

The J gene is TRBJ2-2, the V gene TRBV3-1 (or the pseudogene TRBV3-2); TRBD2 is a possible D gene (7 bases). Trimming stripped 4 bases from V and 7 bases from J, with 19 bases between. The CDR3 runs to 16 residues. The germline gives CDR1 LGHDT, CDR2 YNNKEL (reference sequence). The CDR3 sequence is CASSLQTTSRGGELFF. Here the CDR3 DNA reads TGTGCCAGCAGCCTTCAGACGACTAGCAGGGGCGGGGAGCTGTTTTTT.

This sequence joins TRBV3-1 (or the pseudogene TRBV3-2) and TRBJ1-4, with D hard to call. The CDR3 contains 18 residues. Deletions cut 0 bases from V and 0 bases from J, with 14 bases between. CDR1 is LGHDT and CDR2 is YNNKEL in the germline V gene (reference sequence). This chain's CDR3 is CASSQDRPRGATNEKLFF. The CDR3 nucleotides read TGTGCCAGCAGCCAAGATAGGCCCCGAGGCGCAACTAATGAAAAACTGTTTTTT.

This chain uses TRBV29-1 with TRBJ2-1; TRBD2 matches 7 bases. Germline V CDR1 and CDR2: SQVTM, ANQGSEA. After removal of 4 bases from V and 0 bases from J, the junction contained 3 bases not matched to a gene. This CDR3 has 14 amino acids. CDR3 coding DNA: TGCAGCGTTGGGCGCGGGAGCTCCTACAATGAGCAGTTCTTC. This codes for CSVGRGSSYNEQFF.